The T cell receptor (beta chain) under discussion was sequenced for a study of blood T cells in healthy people across ages. General observations from the study: Leaving the PBMCs unsorted stopped any conclusive comparison of naive versus antigen-experienced cells.

The CDR3 length is 17 residues. The germline CDR1 and CDR2 sequences are DFQATT and SNEGSKA (reference sequence). V lost 2 bases to trimming and J lost 3 bases; unmatched junction nucleotides: 7. A second PCR of about 7 to 12 cycles used a sample-barcoded 5' primer and a J-beta primer mix. Each cDNA was tagged by a template-switch adaptor containing 12 random nucleotides. TCRdb processed the 5' RACE reads anew with MiXCR; each CDR3 protein has one entry. The sample has 1.5 million or so distinct CDR3 sequences; under 55% are singletons. Healthy Caucasians from Russia aged about 6 to 90 served as donors. This clonotype was seen only once. Its specificity is not known.

Sequenced input: blood. The source is a woman younger than 35 in good health. The V and J genes are TRBV20-1 and TRBJ1-4, with 12 bases lining up with TRBD1. In DNA, the CDR3 is TGCAGTGCTAGACGTCCCGGGACAGGGGGCTCTAATGAAAAACTGTTTTTT. Its translation: CSARRPGTGGSNEKLFF.